Detailed here is one TCR beta chain. Its antigen is not identified. The sample is drawn from a study of immune evolution from preneoplasia to lung adenocarcinoma. Whole-study results and caveats: Top clone share appeared to fall from AAH through AIS, MIA, adenocarcinoma.

Libraries were prepared by immunoSEQ multiplex PCR; TCRdb keeps only in-frame clonotypes and omits some of them. The table records several thousand clones, 65% to 85% of them present only once. V dropped 1 base and J dropped 3 bases, with 9 bases sitting between them. Germline V CDR1 and CDR2: SEHNR, FQNEAQ (reference sequence). This CDR3 comprises 14 residues. J is TRBJ1-2 and V is TRBV7-9; D gene ambiguous. Sequenced: FFPE normal lung tissue adjacent to the tumor. The sequence was collected from a person aged 50-75 years with lung adenocarcinoma. As DNA, the CDR3 is TGTGCCAGCAGCTTAGGTCAGTTCGACTATGGCTACACCTTC. It translates to CASSLGQFDYGYTF.